These 10 T cell receptor beta chains were all obtained from the same sample, sequenced in a study of T cells in Graves' hyperthyroidism and ophthalmopathy (dated by TCRdb to the late 2010s). Receptors were amplified or captured by multiplex PCR. The instrument was an Illumina HiSeq 2000. The TCR beta CDR3 regions were amplified from the RNA transcripts. The TCR CDR3 was subjected to a first round of RT-PCR using the HTBI primer set and the Qiagen OneStep RT-PCR kit. The public reads were run again by TCRdb, first through fastp at Q25 and then through MiXCR, and only productive beta chains were kept. Identical CDR3 protein sequences are pooled into one entry, listed with their most common genes and DNA. Within this sample are about 200,000 distinct CDR3 sequences, with about 17% of them counted one time only. The ten largest make up 53% of the sample. The sequencing sample was made of blood. These receptors all stem from a woman between 45 and 60 years old with Graves' hyperthyroidism.

Details on this clonotype: A clone one base away is much larger, so this may be a read error. The chain is built from TRBV2 and TRBJ2-1; no definite D call. The V gene lost 5 bases and the J gene lost 7 bases, with 12 bases spanning the gap. Germline V lookup: CDR1 SNHLY, CDR2 FYNNEI. This CDR3 contains 13 residues. The DNA for the CDR3 is TGTGCCAGCAGTCTTAGGACGAAAAATGAGCAGTTCTTC. It is translated as CASSLRTKNEQFF.

The chain is built from TRBV19 and TRBJ1-1; D uncertain. This CDR3 spans 16 amino acids. The germline V gene has CDR1 LNHDA and CDR2 SQIVND (reference sequence). V lost 3 bases and J 0 bases, leaving 14 bases between the germline ends. The CDR3 bases are TGTGCCAGTAGTATTGGGTTCAGGCGGTTGAACACTGAAGCTTTCTTT. Encoded protein: CASSIGFRRLNTEAFF. Drawing the rest from reference TRBV19 and TRBJ1-1, the complete variable domain is DGGITQSPKYLFRKEGQNVTLSCEQNLNHDAMYWYRQDPGQGLRLIYYSQIVNDFQKGDIAEGYSVSREKKESFPLTVTSAQKNPTAFYLCASSIGFRRLNTEAFFGQGTRLTVV.

This clonotype came up a few times. The V gene is TRBV6-1, the J gene TRBJ1-2; D might be TRBD1 (5 bases). Germline loops: CDR1 MNHNS, CDR2 SASEGT. The V and J ends lost 7 bases and 7 bases respectively, with 13 bases between them. The CDR3 covers 12 residues. The CDR3 protein is CASTTTEGGYTF. CDR3 coding DNA: TGTGCCAGCACCACGACAGAGGGTGGCTACACCTTC.

This chain uses TRBV6-1 with TRBJ2-2; D possibly uses TRBD1 or TRBD2 (6 bases each). The CDR3 sequence is 15 residues long. V shed 6 bases and J shed 4 bases, with 15 bases lying between them. From germline, CDR1 is MNHNS and CDR2 SASEGT. CDR3 sequence: CASSRRGAATGELFF. DNA for the CDR3: TGTGCCAGCAGCCGGAGGGGGGCGGCCACCGGGGAGCTGTTTTTT.

The table lists this clonotype with many counts. The chain links TRBV6-6 to TRBJ2-5, with D possibly being TRBD1 (5 bases). V dropped 0 bases and J dropped 3 bases, with 8 bases sitting between them. The CDR3 runs to 14 residues. CDR1 and CDR2 from the germline V gene are MNHNY and SVGAGI (reference sequence). This CDR3 reads CASSYSIGEETQYF. The DNA for the CDR3 is TGTGCCAGCAGTTACTCGATAGGGGAAGAGACCCAGTACTTC.

Points on this clonotype: A much larger clone sits a single nucleotide away, making a read error possible. The chain has TRBV19 and TRBJ2-5; no clear D gene. Trimming removed 4 bases at V and 5 bases at J, with 8 bases between. The CDR3 consists of 12 residues. From germline, CDR1 is LNHDA and CDR2 SQIVND (reference sequence). This CDR3 is CASSTRDETQYF. In nucleotides, the CDR3 is TGTGCCAGTAGTACTAGAGATGAGACCCAGTACTTC. Based on the CDR3 plus reference TRBV19 and TRBJ2-5, the full variable domain is DGGITQSPKYLFRKEGQNVTLSCEQNLNHDAMYWYRQDPGQGLRLIYYSQIVNDFQKGDIAEGYSVSREKKESFPLTVTSAQKNPTAFYLCASSTRDETQYFGPGTRLLVL.

The J gene is TRBJ2-1, the V gene TRBV19, with D maybe TRBD1 (6 bases). Germline V gives CDR1 LNHDA, CDR2 SQIVND (reference sequence). The CDR3 sequence is 14 residues long. V was cut by 11 bases and J by 0 bases, with 14 bases left in between. CDR3 amino acids: CAASQGSSYNEQFF. The DNA of the CDR3 is TGTGCCGCTTCACAGGGAAGCTCCTACAATGAGCAGTTCTTC.

This clonotype was counted at least ten times. V and J are TRBV12-3 or TRBV12-4 and TRBJ2-1, with 10 positions matching TRBD1. V shed 7 bases and J 7 bases; nucleotides not matched to a gene: 16. This CDR3 comprises 17 residues. The CDR3 here is CASTHPGGTGVVNEQFF. The CDR3 DNA sequence: TGTGCCAGCACCCACCCTGGCGGGACAGGGGTGGTTAATGAGCAGTTCTTC.

The chain recombines TRBV5-6 with TRBJ2-1; maybe TRBD1 (6 bases). The ends were cut back, 2 bases at V and 8 bases at J, with 14 bases in the middle. The CDR3 is 14 amino acids. Germline V gene data show CDR1 as SGHDT and CDR2 as YYEEEE. CDR3 sequence reads: CASSLKRTAYEQFF. Written as DNA, the CDR3 is TGTGCCAGCAGCTTAAAGAGGACAGCCTATGAGCAGTTCTTC. The entire variable domain, with the rest obtained from reference TRBV5-6 and TRBJ2-1, is as follows: DAGVTQSPTHLIKTRGQQVTLRCSPKSGHDTVSWYQQALGQGPQFIFQYYEEEERQRGNFPDRFSGHQFPNYSSELNVNALLLGDSALYLCASSLKRTAYEQFFGPGTRLTVL.

This clonotype was observed many times. This chain links TRBV6-5 with TRBJ1-3; 7 nucleotides agree with TRBD1. V dropped 2 bases and J dropped 0; count of bases not matched to a gene: 4. The CDR3 covers 16 residues. CDR1 is MNHEY and CDR2 is SVGAGI in the germline V gene. CDR3 DNA sequence: TGTGCCAGCAGTTACGGGGGACAGCCCTCTGGAAACACCATATATTTT. Its translation: CASSYGGQPSGNTIYF.